Below, one T cell receptor beta chain is given with its context. Unmatched junction bases numbered 7, after V lost 8 bases and J lost 7 bases. This CDR3 has 12 residues. From germline, CDR1 is MDHEN and CDR2 SYDVKM. TCRdb's table, derived via immunoSEQ multiplex PCR, lists solely in-frame clones and lacks some. The sample lists 85,000 to 100,000 clones; 80% were seen once. Described time point: baseline, week 1 (first vaccination visit). Treatment given: pre-vaccination baseline after standard-of-care therapy. This sample was included in a study of a mutant IDH1 vaccine in newly diagnosed glioma. The sequence was obtained from a man aged 35-49 years with glioma. The genes are TRBV28 and TRBJ1-2; 7 bases fit TRBD1. Sequencing used PBMCs, obtained from a glioma patient treated with radiotherapy, temozolomide or both. The CDR3 sequence: CASRNRGFGYTF. In nucleotides, the CDR3 is TGTGCCAGCCGAAACAGGGGCTTTGGCTACACCTTC.